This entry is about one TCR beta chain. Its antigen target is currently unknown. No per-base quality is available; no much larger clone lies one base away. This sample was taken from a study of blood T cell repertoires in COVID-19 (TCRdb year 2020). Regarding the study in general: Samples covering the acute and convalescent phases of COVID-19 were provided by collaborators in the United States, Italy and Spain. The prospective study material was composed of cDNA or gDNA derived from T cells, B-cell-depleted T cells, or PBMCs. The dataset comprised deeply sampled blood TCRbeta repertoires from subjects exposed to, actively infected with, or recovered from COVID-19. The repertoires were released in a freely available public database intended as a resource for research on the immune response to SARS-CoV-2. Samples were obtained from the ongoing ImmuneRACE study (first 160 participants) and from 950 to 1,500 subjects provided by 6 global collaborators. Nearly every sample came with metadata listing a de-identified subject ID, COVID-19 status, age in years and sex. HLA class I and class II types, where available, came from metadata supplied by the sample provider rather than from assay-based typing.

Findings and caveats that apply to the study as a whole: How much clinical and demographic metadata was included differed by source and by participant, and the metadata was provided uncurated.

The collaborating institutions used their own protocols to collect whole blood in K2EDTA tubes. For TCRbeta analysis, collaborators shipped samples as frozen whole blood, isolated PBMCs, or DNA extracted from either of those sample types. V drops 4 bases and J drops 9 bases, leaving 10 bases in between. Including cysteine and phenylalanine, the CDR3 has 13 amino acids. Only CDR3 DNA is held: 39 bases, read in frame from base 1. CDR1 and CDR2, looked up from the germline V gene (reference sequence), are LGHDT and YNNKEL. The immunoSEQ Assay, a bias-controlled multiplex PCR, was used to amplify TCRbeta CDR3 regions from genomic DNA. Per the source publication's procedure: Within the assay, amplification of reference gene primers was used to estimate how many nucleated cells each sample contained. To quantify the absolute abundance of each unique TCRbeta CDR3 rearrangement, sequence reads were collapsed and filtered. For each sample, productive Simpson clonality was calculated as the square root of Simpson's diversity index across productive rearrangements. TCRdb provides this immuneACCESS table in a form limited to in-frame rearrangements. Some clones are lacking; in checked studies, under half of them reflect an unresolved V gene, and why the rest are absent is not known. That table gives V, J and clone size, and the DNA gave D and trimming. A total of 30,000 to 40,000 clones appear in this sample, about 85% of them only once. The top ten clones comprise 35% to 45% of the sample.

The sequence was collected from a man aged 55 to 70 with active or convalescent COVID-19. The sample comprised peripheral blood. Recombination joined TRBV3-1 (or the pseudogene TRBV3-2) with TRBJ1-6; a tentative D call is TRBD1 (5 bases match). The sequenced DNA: TGTGCCAGCAGCCCTGGTGGGGCTTCACCCCTCCACTTT. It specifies CASSPGGASPLHF.